This T cell receptor (beta chain) was recorded in a study of blood T cells in healthy people across ages. Background on the study: T cells yielded about one barcoded beta molecule per two cells through template switching.

Every sample yielded at least 7 million isolated PBMCs. This clonotype was detected only a few times. Primed by a sample-barcoded 5' primer and a J-beta primer mix, a second PCR proceeded for 7 to 11 cycles. Each cDNA molecule received a tag from a template-switch adaptor that had 12 random nucleotides. TCRdb used MiXCR to reprocess the 5' RACE reads, holding one entry per CDR3 protein. Seen here are roughly 700,000 distinct CDR3 sequences, roughly 25% observed once, and the top ten hold roughly 9%. The CDR3 consists of 16 residues. CDR1 is SGHTA, CDR2 FQGNSA, per germline. The J segment lost 2 bases and the V segment lost 5 bases, leaving 10 bases of the junction unmatched. The same data also went into a second study, on T cells of mothers and their children. From that second work: It was through the M1S primer of the second PCR that sample barcodes and 2-4 random nucleotides were added.

Sequencing was done on a sample of blood. This sequence originates from a boy aged 10-17 years in good health. V gene TRBV7-2 combines with J gene TRBJ2-5, with 8 bases matching TRBD1. The CDR3 spells CASSPASGTGQETQYF. CDR3 nucleotides: TGTGCCAGCAGCCCGGCCTCCGGGACAGGACAAGAGACCCAGTACTTC.